Listed below are T cell receptor beta chains from one sample, sequenced in a study of PD-1 blockade in classical Hodgkin lymphoma. Only in-frame clones appear in the TCRdb table, and some are missing; sequencing was by immunoSEQ multiplex PCR. The sample has more than 85,000 clones, 80% to 95% seen once; the top ten hold roughly 3%. Source: peripheral blood mononuclear cells (PBMCs), taken before the second cycle of nivolumab. The receptors derive from a human donor with classical Hodgkin lymphoma. Both conserved end residues are part of each CDR3. A D gene is named only where the DNA matches it firmly. For some rows the clone size is stated as once, few or many, or as a class when expanded; others skip it.

CDR3 length	D gene	clone size	V gene	J gene	CDR3 DNA	CDR3 protein
14	NA	NA	TRBV30	TRBJ2-3	TGTGCCTGGACCCCCCCAGCCGGCAGGGATACGCAGTATTTT	CAWTPPAGRDTQYF
16	NA	once	TRBV10-1	TRBJ2-2	TGCGCCAGCAGTGAGTCAGACAGAGCGAACACCGGGGAGCTGTTTTTT	CASSESDRANTGELFF
13	TRBD2	NA	TRBV7-6	TRBJ2-1	TGTGCCAGCAGCTTAGCGCGGGGGGAAGAGCAGTTCTTC	CASSLARGEEQFF
14	NA	NA	TRBV5-6	TRBJ1-3	TGCGCCAGCAGCTTCGGGGGAGATGGAAACACCATATATTTT	CASSFGGDGNTIYF
14	TRBD1	NA	TRBV19	TRBJ1-3	TGTGCCAGTAGTATCAGGGGGCCCGGAAACACCATATATTTT	CASSIRGPGNTIYF
15	NA	NA	TRBV10-2	TRBJ2-7	TGCGCCAGCAGGGACACCGGGACGGCGTCCTACGAGCAGTACTTC	CASRDTGTASYEQYF
12	NA	NA	TRBV6-4	TRBJ2-5	TGTGCCAGCCTAGACAGCCAAGAGACCCAGTACTTC	CASLDSQETQYF
21	TRBD2	NA	TRBV30	TRBJ2-1	TGTGCCTGGAGTGTAATGGTAGCGGGAGTTTCGGCCTTGCTTACTTGGGATGAGCAGTTCTTC	CAWSVMVAGVSALLTWDEQFF
13	NA	NA	TRBV28	TRBJ2-7	TGTGCCAGCAGCCGGGCCTCACGTTTAGAGCAGTACTTC	CASSRASRLEQYF
17	NA	NA	TRBV28	TRBJ2-4	TGTGCCAGCAGTTTAGACTGGCTGGATCCTCGTACGAACATTCAGTACTTC	CASSLDWLDPRTNIQYF
12	NA	NA	TRBV4-1	TRBJ2-7	TGCGCCAGCTCCCAAGGGTTCCGCGAGCAGTACTTC	CASSQGFREQYF
12	NA	NA	TRBV5-8	TRBJ1-1	TGTGCCAGCAGCTTCCGCGGGCGCCGAGCTTTCTTT	CASSFRGRRAFF
15	NA	NA	TRBV30	TRBJ1-4	TGTGCCTGGTTGGACCCTACCTCAACTAATGAAAAACTGTTTTTT	CAWLDPTSTNEKLFF
14	TRBD1	NA	TRBV7-8	TRBJ2-5	TGTGCCAGCAGCTTAGTCCGGACAGGGGAGACCCAGTACTTC	CASSLVRTGETQYF
13	NA	NA	TRBV5-4	TRBJ2-7	TGTGCCAGCAGTACAGCTAGCTCCTACGAGCAGTACTTC	CASSTASSYEQYF
13	NA	NA	TRBV30	TRBJ2-5	TGTGCCTGGAGTGTACTAGCCCAAGAGACCCAGTACTTC	CAWSVLAQETQYF
14	NA	NA	TRBV7-9	TRBJ2-2	TGTGCCAGCAGCTTATCCCGTGTAGGGCAGGAGCTGTTTTTT	CASSLSRVGQELFF
16	NA	NA	TRBV5-1	TRBJ2-5	TGCGCCAGCAGCCGGGTCGCGGCAATGTACCAAGAGACCCAGTACTTC	CASSRVAAMYQETQYF
13	TRBD1	NA	TRBV11-2	TRBJ1-1	TGTGCCAGCAGGGACAGGGTGGGCACTGAAGCTTTCTTT	CASRDRVGTEAFF
18	NA	NA	TRBV25-1	TRBJ1-1	TGTGCCAGCAGTGCTGCGGGACTCTCCTTCCCGGGGAACACTGAAGCTTTCTTT	CASSAAGLSFPGNTEAFF
15	TRBD1	NA	TRBV28	TRBJ2-1	TGTGCCAGCAGTGTAACAGGGGGCTCCTACAATGAGCAGTTCTTC	CASSVTGGSYNEQFF
15	NA	NA	TRBV6-1	TRBJ2-1	TGTGCCAGCAGTGACCGCGGGGTCACCTACAATGAGCAGTTCTTC	CASSDRGVTYNEQFF
15	TRBD2	NA	TRBV6-1	TRBJ2-1	TGTGCCAGCAGAAAGGGACTAAGAATCGTCGATGAGCAGTTCTTC	CASRKGLRIVDEQFF
14	NA	once	TRBV10-3	TRBJ1-5	TGTGCCATCAGTCGGGGGGACGGCAATCAGCCCCAGCATTTT	CAISRGDGNQPQHF
13	NA	NA	TRBV30	TRBJ2-2	TGTGCCTGGACGACGCAGAACACCGGGGAGCTGTTTTTT	CAWTTQNTGELFF
16	NA	NA	TRBV4-1	TRBJ1-1	TGCGCCAGCAGCCAAGAGTTTTTGGGTCTGAACACTGAAGCTTTCTTT	CASSQEFLGLNTEAFF
13	NA	once	TRBV9	TRBJ2-6	TGTGCCAGCAGCGTAGGCGGGGCCAACGTCCTGACTTTC	CASSVGGANVLTF
17	NA	NA	TRBV4-1	TRBJ1-1	TGCGCCAGCAGCCCCTCCCGGTTACGAAACAGCCTTCGGGAGGCTTTCTTT	CASSPSRLRNSLREAFF
16	NA	once	TRBV6-1	TRBJ2-1	TGTGCCAGCAGTGACGGAGGGGGAAGCTCCTACAATGAGCAGTTCTTC	CASSDGGGSSYNEQFF
15	NA	once	TRBV19	TRBJ2-7	TGTGCCAGTAGCCCATCAATCGGACGTAACTACGAGCAGTACTTC	CASSPSIGRNYEQYF
16	NA	NA	TRBV28	TRBJ2-7	TGTGCCAGCAAGGCAAGTCTTGGAGCGTACGTCTACGAGCAGTACTTC	CASKASLGAYVYEQYF
19	NA	few	TRBV28	TRBJ2-6	TGTGCCAGCAGTTTGGGGGTCTGGGCTGACAGGACTGGGGCCAACGTCCTGACTTTC	CASSLGVWADRTGANVLTF